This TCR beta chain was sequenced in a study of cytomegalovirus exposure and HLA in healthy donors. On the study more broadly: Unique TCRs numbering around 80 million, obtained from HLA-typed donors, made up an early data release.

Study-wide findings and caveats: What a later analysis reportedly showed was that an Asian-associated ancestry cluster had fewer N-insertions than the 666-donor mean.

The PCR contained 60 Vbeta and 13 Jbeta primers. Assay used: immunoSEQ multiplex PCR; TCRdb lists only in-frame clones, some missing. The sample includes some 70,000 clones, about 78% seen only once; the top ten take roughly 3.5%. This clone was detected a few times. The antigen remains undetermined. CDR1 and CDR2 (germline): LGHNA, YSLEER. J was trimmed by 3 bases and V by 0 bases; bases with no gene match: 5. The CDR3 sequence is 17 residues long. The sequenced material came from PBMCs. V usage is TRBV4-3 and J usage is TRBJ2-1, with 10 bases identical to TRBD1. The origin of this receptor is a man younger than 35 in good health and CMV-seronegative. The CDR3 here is CASSQDKGQGSYNEQFF. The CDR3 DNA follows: TGCGCCAGCAGCCAAGACAAGGGACAGGGGAGCTACAATGAGCAGTTCTTC.